This TCR beta chain was profiled in a study of Ad26.COV2.S vaccination and SARS-CoV-2 variants. V lost 4 bases and J 6 bases, leaving 13 bases between the germline ends. Germline V gene data show CDR1 as SGHRS and CDR2 as YFSETQ. The CDR3 contains 13 residues. Generated by immunoSEQ multiplex PCR, the TCRdb table keeps only in-frame clones and is missing some. The data contain about 350,000 clones, 92% of them singletons. This clone came up once. No antigen is known for it. Study-level results: Those who received the vaccine showed greater spike-specific TCR breadth than those given placebo.

The clonotype comes from a human donor who had recovered from COVID-19. The sample consisted of peripheral blood, taken after recovery from COVID-19. This sequence joins TRBV5-1 and TRBJ1-1; D is perhaps TRBD1 (6 bases). This CDR3 is CASSPGTPSEAFF. CDR3 DNA: TGCGCCAGCAGCCCTGGGACACCATCTGAAGCTTTCTTT.